Detailed here is one T cell receptor beta chain. Methods used by the authors: By means of reference gene primer amplification, nucleated cell counts were estimated. Sequencing was performed with immunoSEQ multiplex PCR; in TCRdb, only in-frame clones are kept and a portion is missing. From that table come the V and J calls and clone size; the DNA was used to work out D and trimming. The sample includes about 210,000 clones, approximately 90% of them seen just once. This sample is part of a study of blood T cell repertoires in COVID-19. Across the study: Nucleic acid was either cDNA or gDNA, and it came from T cells, B-cell-depleted T cells, or PBMCs.

CDR1 is SGHNT and CDR2 is YYREEE in the germline V gene (reference sequence). V was pared by 8 bases and J by 1 base, with 15 bases between. The CDR3 runs to 14 residues. Material: peripheral blood. This TCR derives from a man between 25 and 39 years old with acute or convalescent COVID-19. The J gene is TRBJ1-1, the V gene TRBV5-4; D is unresolved. The CDR3 coding sequence is TGTGCCAGTTCGGTGGTAGCCGGGAACACTGAAGCTTTCTTT. Its protein product is CASSVVAGNTEAFF.